This TCR beta chain was observed in a study of T-cell reconstitution after alpha-beta-depleted transplantation in children. Study-wide points: The study traced high day-60 TCRbeta diversity in some patients to surviving recipient T cells and thymic progenitors. Several hundred rapidly expanded clones from non-depleted graft cells reportedly supplied alpha-beta T cells about two months post-transplant. Newly generated T cells supplied most T-cell counts and diversity one year post-transplant.

Preparing the TCRbeta library involved the use of unique molecular identifiers. TCRdb recomputed calls from the PCR reads with MiXCR, one row per CDR3 protein. The sample has roughly 500,000 distinct CDR3 sequences; roughly 10% are singletons. From germline, CDR1 is SQVTM and CDR2 ANQGSEA. The CDR3 consists of 14 residues. This clonotype was counted a few times. The antigen remains undetermined. The junction departs from germline at one end; a sequencing error may be responsible. The rearrangement links TRBV29-1 to TRBJ2-7; 8 bases align to TRBD1. This sequence was found in a child aged 2-15 years with inherited bone marrow failure, due to receive a stem cell transplant. Material: PBMCs, obtained before TCRalphabeta/CD19-depleted stem cell transplant. CDR3 nucleotide sequence: TGCAGCGTGGAAGGACAGGGCTCGGGGTACGAGCAGTACTTC. It is translated as CSVEGQGSGYEQYF.